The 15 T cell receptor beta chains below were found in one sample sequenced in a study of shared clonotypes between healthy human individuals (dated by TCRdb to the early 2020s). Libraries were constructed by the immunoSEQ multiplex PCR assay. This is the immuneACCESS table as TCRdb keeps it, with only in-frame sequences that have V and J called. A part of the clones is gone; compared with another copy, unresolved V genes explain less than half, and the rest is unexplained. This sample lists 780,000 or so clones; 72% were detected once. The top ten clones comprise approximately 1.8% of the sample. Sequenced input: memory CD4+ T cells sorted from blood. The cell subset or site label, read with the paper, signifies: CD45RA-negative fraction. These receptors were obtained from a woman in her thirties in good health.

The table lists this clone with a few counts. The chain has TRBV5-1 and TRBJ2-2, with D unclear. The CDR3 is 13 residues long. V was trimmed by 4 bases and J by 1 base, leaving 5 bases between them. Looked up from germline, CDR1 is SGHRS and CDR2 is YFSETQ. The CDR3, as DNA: TGCGCCAGCAGCCCCCAGAACACCGGGGAGCTGTTTTTT. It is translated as CASSPQNTGELFF.

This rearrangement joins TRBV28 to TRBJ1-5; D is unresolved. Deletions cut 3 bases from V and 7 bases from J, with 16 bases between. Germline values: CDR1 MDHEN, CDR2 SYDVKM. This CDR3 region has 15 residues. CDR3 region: CASSFTLVVDQPQHF. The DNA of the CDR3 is TGTGCCAGCAGTTTCACCCTCGTCGTGGACCAGCCCCAGCATTTT.

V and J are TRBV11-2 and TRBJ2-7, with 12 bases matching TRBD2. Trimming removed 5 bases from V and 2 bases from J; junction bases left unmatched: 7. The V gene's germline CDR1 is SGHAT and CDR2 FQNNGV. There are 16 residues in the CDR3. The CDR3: CASSQPLAGGPYEQYF. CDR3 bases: TGTGCCAGCAGCCAGCCTCTAGCGGGAGGGCCCTACGAGCAGTACTTC.

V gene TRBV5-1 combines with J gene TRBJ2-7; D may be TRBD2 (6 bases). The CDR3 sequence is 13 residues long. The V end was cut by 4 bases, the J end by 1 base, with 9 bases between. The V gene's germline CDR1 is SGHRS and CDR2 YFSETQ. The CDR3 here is CASSPAGSYEQYF. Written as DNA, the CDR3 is TGCGCCAGCAGCCCGGCGGGGTCCTACGAGCAGTACTTC.

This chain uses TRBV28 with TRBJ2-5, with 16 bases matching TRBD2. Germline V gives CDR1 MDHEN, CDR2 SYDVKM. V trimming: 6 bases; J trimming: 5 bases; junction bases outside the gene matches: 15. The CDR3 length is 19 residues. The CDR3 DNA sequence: TGTGCCAGCAGGGCCTCCGGGACTAGCGGGAGGGAAACGGGGGAGACCCAGTACTTC. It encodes CASRASGTSGRETGETQYF.

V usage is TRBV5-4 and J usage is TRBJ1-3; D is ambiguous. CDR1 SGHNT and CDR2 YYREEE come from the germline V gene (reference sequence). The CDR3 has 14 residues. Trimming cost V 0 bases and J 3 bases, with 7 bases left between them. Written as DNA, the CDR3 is TGTGCCAGCAGCTTGGGTTTCAGTGGAAACACCATATATTTT. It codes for CASSLGFSGNTIYF.

CDR3 amino acids: CASNRPGTNEKLFF. CDR3 sequence (DNA): TGTGCCAGCAATCGACCCGGGACTAATGAAAAACTGTTTTTT. The chain has TRBV28 and TRBJ1-4; D remains unclear. Germline assignment: CDR1 MDHEN and CDR2 SYDVKM. The CDR3 spans 14 residues. V lost 7 bases and J 2 bases, leaving 11 bases between the germline ends.

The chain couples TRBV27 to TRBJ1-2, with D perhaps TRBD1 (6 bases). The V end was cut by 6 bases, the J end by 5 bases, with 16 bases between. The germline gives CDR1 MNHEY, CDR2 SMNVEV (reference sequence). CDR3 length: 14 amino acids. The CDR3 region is CASSNTRQAYGYTF. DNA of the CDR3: TGTGCCAGCAGCAACACTAGACAGGCTTATGGCTACACCTTC.

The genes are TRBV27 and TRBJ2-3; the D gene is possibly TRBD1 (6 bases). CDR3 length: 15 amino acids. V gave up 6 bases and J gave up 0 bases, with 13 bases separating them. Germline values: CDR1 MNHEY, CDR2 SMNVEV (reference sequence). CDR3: CASSKFQGSTDTQYF. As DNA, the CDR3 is TGTGCCAGCAGCAAATTCCAGGGGAGCACAGATACGCAGTATTTT.

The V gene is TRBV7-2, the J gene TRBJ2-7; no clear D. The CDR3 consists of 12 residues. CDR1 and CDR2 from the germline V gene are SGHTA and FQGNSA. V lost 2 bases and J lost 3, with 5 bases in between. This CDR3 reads CASSLYRYEQYF. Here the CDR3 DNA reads TGTGCCAGCAGCTTATACCGCTACGAGCAGTACTTC.

The CDR3 DNA is TGCGCCAGCAGCCAAGCGGCTGCTAGCGGGCCTAAATACGAGCAGTACTTC. Protein product: CASSQAAASGPKYEQYF. The V gene is TRBV4-1, the J gene TRBJ2-7; TRBD2 agrees at 8 bases. Germline-derived CDR1 and CDR2 are MGHRA and YSYEKL. CDR3 length: 17 amino acids. V lost 1 base and J lost 4; bases outside the gene matches: 12.

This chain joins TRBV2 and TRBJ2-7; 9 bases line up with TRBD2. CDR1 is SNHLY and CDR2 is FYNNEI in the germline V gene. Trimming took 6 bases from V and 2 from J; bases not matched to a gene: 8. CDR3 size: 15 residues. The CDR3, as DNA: TGTGCCAGCAGCGACCTTAGCGGGGGAGCCTACGAGCAGTACTTC. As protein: CASSDLSGGAYEQYF.

CDR3 amino acids: CASSFDTVWSGELFF. CDR3 DNA sequence: TGTGCCAGCAGTTTCGATACAGTGTGGTCCGGGGAGCTGTTTTTT. The chain carries TRBV2 and TRBJ2-2, with D uncertain. The CDR3 has 15 residues. The V gene's germline CDR1 is SNHLY and CDR2 FYNNEI. Trimming took 5 bases from V and 6 from J, leaving 16 bases between them.

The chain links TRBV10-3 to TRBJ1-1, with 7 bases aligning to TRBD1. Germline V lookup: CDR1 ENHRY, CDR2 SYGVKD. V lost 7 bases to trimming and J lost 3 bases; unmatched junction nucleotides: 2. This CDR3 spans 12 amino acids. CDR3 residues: CAINRGDTEAFF. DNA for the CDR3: TGTGCCATCAACAGGGGAGACACTGAAGCTTTCTTT.

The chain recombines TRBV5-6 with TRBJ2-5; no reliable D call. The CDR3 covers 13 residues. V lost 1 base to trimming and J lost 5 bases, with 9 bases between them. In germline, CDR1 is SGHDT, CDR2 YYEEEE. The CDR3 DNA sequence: TGTGCCAGCAGCTTGTCGCTAGGGGAGACCCAGTACTTC. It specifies CASSLSLGETQYF.